The clone carrying this T cell receptor beta chain was detected once. Per the authors' pipeline: Amplification of reference gene primers was used by the study to estimate nucleated cell counts. Repertoires were generated with immunoSEQ multiplex PCR, while TCRdb's copy carries only in-frame clones and drops some. V and J calls and clone size are those listed in that table; D and trimming were worked out from the DNA. The sample has more than 65,000 clones, 82% seen once. CDR1 SEHNR and CDR2 FQNEAQ come from the germline V gene (reference sequence). J gave up 0 bases and V 4 bases, and 3 bases lay outside the gene matches. The CDR3 has 15 amino acids. The sample comes from a study of blood T cell repertoires in COVID-19.

The V call is TRBV7-9, the J call TRBJ1-5; 7 positions agree with TRBD1. The clonotype originates from a woman older than 75 with acute or convalescent COVID-19. The material sequenced was peripheral blood. The CDR3 loop reads CASSSGTASNQPQHF. The CDR3 DNA reads as TGTGCCAGCAGCTCAGGGACAGCTAGCAATCAGCCCCAGCATTTT.